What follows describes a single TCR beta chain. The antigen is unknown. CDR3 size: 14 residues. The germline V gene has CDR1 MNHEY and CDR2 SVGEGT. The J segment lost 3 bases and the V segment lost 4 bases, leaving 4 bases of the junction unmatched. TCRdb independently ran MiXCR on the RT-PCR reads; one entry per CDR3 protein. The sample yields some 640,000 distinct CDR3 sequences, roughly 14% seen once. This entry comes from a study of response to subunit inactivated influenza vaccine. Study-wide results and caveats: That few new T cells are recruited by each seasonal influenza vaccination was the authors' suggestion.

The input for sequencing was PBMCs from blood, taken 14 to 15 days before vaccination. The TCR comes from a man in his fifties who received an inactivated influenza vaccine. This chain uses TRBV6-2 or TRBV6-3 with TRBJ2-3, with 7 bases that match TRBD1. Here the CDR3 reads CASSSPQGTDTQYF. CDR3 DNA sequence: TGTGCCAGCAGTTCCCCACAGGGGACAGATACGCAGTATTTT.